This section outlines one T cell receptor (beta chain) sequence together with its context. Some clones are missing from TCRdb's copy, which holds only in-frame ones; the method was immunoSEQ multiplex PCR. The sample lists about 80,000 clones, 80% to 85% seen once, with 0.45% to 0.55% in the top ten. The sample originates from a study of T cell clones after liver transplantation. Overall study context: Liver transplant recipients had immunosuppression withdrawal attempted within 2 years. TCRbeta sequencing after a pre-transplant mixed lymphocyte reaction identified graft-donor-reactive clones, later tracked in post-transplant blood.

CDR1 and CDR2 from the germline V gene are SGHDT and YYEEEE. The CDR3 contains 14 residues. Between the trimmed V and J ends, which lost 5 bases and 0 bases, there was a span of 10 bases. This clonotype was sampled from a human patient who received a liver transplant. Some T cells may be graft donor cells. This specimen consisted of CD4+ T cells from blood, obtained around 42 months after liver transplant. The genes are TRBV5-6 and TRBJ2-3; D is perhaps TRBD2 (5 bases). The DNA for the CDR3 is TGTGCCAGCAGACGCCGGGAAAGCACAGATACGCAGTATTTT. Amino acid sequence: CASRRRESTDTQYF.